This T cell receptor beta chain was found in a study of cytomegalovirus exposure and HLA in healthy donors. The table lists this clone with a few counts. This PCR relied on a set of 60 Vbeta primers and 13 Jbeta primers. Method: immunoSEQ multiplex PCR; TCRdb's copy keeps in-frame clones and lacks some. This sample has 180,000 or so clones, with about 9% found just once. V was clipped by 5 bases and J by 14 bases; unmatched bases: 16. This CDR3 has 16 residues. The germline gives CDR1 SNHLY, CDR2 FYNNEI. Sequences were obtained from PBMCs. The chain employs TRBV2 and TRBJ2-3, with TRBD2 identical over 13 bases. This TCR was sampled from a woman between 25 and 40 years old in good health and CMV-seropositive. CDR3 coding DNA: TGTGCCAGCAGTCCCCTCACGGGGGGGACTAGCGGGGCGAGGTATTTT. Protein: CASSPLTGGTSGARYF. The whole variable domain, remainder taken from reference TRBV2 and TRBJ2-3, is EPEVTQTPSHQVTQMGQEVILRCVPISNHLYFYWYRQILGQKVEFLVSFYNNEISEKSEIFDDQFSVERPDGSNFTLKIRSTKLEDSAMYFCASSPLTGGTSGARYFGPGTRLTVL.